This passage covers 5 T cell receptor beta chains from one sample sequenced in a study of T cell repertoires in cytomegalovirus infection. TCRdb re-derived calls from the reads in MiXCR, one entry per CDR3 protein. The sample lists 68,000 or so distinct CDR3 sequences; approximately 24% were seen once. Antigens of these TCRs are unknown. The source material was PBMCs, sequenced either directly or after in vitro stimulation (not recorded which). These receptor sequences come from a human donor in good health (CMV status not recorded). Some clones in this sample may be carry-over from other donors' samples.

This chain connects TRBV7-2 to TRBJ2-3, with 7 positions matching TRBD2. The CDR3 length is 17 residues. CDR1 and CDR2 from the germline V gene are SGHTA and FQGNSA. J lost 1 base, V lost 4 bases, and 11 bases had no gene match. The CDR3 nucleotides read TGTGCCAGCAGCTCCAGACCTAGCGGAGGGGGCACAGATACGCAGTATTTT. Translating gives CASSSRPSGGGTDTQYF.

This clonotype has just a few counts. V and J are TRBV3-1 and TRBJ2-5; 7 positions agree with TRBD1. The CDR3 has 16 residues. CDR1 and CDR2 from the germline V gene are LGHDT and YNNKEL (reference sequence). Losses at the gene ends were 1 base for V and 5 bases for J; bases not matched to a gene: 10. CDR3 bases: TGTGCCAGCAGCCAAGTGGGGGACAGACTCCCTGAGACCCAGTACTTC. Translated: CASSQVGDRLPETQYF.

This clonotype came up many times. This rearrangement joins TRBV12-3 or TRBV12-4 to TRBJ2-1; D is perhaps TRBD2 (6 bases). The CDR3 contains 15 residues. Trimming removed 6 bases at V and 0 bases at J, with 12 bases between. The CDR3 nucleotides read TGTGCCAGCAGCGGGGGTGCAAGCTCCTACAATGAGCAGTTCTTC. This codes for CASSGGASSYNEQFF.

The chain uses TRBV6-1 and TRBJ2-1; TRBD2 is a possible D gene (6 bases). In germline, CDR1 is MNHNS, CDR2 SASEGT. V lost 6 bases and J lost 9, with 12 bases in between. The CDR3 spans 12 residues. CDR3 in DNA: TGTGCCAGCAGCCTCCGGCGGGGTGAGCAGTTCTTC. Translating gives CASSLRRGEQFF.

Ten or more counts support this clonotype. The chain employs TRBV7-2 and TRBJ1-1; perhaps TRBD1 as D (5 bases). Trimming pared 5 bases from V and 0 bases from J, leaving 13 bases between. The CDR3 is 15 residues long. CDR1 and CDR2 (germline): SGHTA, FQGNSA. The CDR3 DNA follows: TGTGCCAGCAGCCGACACGACAGTTTGAACACTGAAGCTTTCTTT. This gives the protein CASSRHDSLNTEAFF.